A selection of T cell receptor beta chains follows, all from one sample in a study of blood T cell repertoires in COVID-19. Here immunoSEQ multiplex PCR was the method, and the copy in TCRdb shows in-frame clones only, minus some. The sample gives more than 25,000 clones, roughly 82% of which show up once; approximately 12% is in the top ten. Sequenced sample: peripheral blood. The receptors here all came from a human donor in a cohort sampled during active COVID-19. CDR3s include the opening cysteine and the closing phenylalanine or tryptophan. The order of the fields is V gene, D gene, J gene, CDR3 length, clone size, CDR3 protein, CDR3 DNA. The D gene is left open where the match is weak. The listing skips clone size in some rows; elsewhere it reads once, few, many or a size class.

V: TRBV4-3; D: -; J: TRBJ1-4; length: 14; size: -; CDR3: CASSQASVGEKLFF; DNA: TGCGCCAGCAGCCAAGCTTCAGTCGGGGAAAAACTGTTTTTT
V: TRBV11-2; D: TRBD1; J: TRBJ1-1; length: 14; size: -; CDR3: CASSSGQGSTEAFF; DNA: TGTGCCAGCAGCTCTGGACAGGGGAGCACTGAAGCTTTCTTT
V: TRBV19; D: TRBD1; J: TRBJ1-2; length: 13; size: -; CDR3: CASSTRDREGYTF; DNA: TGTGCCAGTAGTACCCGTGACAGGGAAGGCTACACCTTC
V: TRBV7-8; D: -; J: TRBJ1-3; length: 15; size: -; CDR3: CASTTSRQAGNTIYF; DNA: TGTGCCAGCACTACCAGCCGACAGGCTGGAAACACCATATATTTT
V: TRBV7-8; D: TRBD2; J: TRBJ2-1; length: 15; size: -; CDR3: CASSYSGLANDEQFF; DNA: TGTGCCAGCAGCTACTCGGGACTAGCGAACGATGAGCAGTTCTTC
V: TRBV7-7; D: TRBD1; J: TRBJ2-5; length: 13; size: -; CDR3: CASSLNRGETQYF; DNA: TGTGCCAGCAGCTTAAACAGGGGAGAGACCCAGTACTTC
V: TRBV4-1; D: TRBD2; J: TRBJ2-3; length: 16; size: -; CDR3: CASSQGWSGATDTQYF; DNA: TGCGCCAGCAGCCAGGGCTGGAGCGGGGCCACAGATACGCAGTATTTT
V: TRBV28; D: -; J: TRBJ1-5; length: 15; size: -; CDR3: CASSFKGQGNQPQHF; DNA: TGTGCCAGCAGTTTTAAGGGGCAGGGCAATCAGCCCCAGCATTTT
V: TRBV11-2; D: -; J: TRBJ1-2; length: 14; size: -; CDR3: CASSSTPDSRGYTF; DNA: TGTGCCAGCAGCTCGACCCCGGACAGTCGTGGCTACACCTTC
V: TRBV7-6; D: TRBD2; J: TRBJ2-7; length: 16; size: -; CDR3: CASSPRPGLVGNEQYF; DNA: TGTGCCAGCAGCCCTCGCCCGGGACTAGTAGGAAACGAGCAGTACTTC
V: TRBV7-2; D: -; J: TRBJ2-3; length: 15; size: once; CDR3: CASNRAGIRTDTQYF; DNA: TGTGCCAGCAACCGTGCGGGGATTCGGACAGATACGCAGTATTTT
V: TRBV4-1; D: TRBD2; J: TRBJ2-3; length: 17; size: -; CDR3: CASSRNGLAGNTDTQYF; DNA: TGCGCCAGCAGCCGTAACGGACTAGCGGGGAACACAGATACGCAGTATTTT
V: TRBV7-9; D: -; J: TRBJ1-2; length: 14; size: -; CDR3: CASSLVGGNYGYTF; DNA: TGTGCCAGCAGCTTAGTTGGTGGCAACTATGGCTACACCTTC
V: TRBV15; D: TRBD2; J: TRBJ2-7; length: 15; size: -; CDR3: CATSTRTSGIYEQYF; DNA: TGTGCCACCAGCACCCGGACTAGCGGGATTTACGAGCAGTACTTC
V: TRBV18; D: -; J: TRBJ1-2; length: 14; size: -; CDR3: CASSDRGTGNGYTF; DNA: TGTGCCAGCTCGGATCGGGGAACAGGGAACGGCTACACCTTC
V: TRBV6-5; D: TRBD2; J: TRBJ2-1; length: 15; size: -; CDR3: CASSLRVAGDNEQFF; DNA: TGTGCCAGCAGCCTCAGAGTAGCGGGGGACAATGAGCAGTTCTTC
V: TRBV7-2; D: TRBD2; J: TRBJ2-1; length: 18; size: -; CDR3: CASSLDPPGAGGLNEQFF; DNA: TGTGCCAGCAGCTTAGATCCCCCGGGGGCGGGGGGCCTCAATGAGCAGTTCTTC
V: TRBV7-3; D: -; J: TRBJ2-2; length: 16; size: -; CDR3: CASSYQGPSNTGELFF; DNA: TGTGCCAGCAGCTATCAGGGGCCCTCGAACACCGGGGAGCTGTTTTTT
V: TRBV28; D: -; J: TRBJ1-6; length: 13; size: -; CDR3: CASTRAGGSPLHF; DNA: TGTGCCAGCACCCGGGCGGGCGGTTCACCCCTCCACTTT
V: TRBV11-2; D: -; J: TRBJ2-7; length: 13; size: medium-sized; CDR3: CASSLTSAYEQYF; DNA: TGTGCCAGCAGCCTTACCAGCGCCTACGAGCAGTACTTC
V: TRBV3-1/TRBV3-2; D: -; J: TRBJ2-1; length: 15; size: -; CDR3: CASSPYRGGLHEQFF; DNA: TGTGCCAGCAGCCCCTATAGGGGGGGCCTTCATGAGCAGTTCTTC
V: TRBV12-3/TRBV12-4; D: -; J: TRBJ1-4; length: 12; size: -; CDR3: CASRPTDEKLFF; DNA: TGTGCCAGCAGACCAACGGATGAAAAACTGTTTTTT
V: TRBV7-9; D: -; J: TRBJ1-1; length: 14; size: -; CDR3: CASSLTPGGGEAFF; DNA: TGTGCCAGCAGCTTAACTCCCGGGGGGGGCGAAGCTTTCTTT
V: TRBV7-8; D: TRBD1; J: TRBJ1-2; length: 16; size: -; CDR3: CASSAGTGLTNYGYTF; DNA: TGTGCCAGCAGCGCCGGGACAGGCCTTACTAACTATGGCTACACCTTC
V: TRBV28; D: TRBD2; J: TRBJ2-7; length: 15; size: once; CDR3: CASSPPGLAGREQYF; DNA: TGTGCCAGCAGCCCTCCGGGACTAGCGGGGCGGGAGCAGTACTTC
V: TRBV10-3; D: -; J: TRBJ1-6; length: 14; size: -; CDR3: CAISDRGRDSPLHF; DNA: TGTGCCATCAGTGATCGGGGGAGGGATTCACCCCTCCACTTT
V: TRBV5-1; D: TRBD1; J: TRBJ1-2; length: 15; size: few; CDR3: CASSGRTGAQHGYTF; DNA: TGCGCCAGCAGCGGTCGAACAGGGGCGCAGCATGGCTACACCTTC
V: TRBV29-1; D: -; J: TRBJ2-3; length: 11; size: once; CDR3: CSVAQTDTQYF; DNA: TGCAGCGTCGCCCAGACAGATACGCAGTATTTT
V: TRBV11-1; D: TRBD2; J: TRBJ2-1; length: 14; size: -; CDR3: CASSLRGRGNEQFF; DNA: TGTGCCAGCAGCTTACGGGGGAGGGGCAATGAGCAGTTCTTC
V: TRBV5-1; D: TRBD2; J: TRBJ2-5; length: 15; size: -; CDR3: CASSLVSGGQETQYF; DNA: TGCGCCAGCAGCTTGGTATCGGGGGGACAAGAGACCCAGTACTTC
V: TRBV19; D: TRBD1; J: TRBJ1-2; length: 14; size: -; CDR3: CASSPGQITYGYTF; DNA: TGTGCCAGTAGTCCGGGACAGATAACCTATGGCTACACCTTC
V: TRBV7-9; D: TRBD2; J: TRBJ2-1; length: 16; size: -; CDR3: CASSFGSRGGADEQFF; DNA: TGTGCCAGCAGCTTTGGGTCTCGCGGGGGGGCCGATGAGCAGTTCTTC
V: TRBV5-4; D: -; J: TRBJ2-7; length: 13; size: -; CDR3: CASSPDRFYEQYF; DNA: TGTGCCAGCAGCCCTGACAGGTTCTACGAGCAGTACTTC
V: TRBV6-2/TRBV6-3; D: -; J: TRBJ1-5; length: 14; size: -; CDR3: CASSYGTPAIAQHF; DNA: TGTGCCAGCAGTTACGGGACACCCGCGATAGCCCAGCATTTT
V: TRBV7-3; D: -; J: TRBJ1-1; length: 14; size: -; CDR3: CASSSQGRGTEAFF; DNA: TGTGCCAGCAGCTCCCAGGGAAGGGGGACTGAAGCTTTCTTT
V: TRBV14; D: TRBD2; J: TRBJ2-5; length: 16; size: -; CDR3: CASSQELRGDQETQYF; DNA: TGTGCCAGCAGCCAAGAACTGCGGGGGGACCAAGAGACCCAGTACTTC
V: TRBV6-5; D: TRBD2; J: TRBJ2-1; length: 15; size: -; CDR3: CASSYSPSGEGGQFF; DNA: TGTGCCAGCAGTTACTCGCCCAGCGGGGAGGGTGGGCAGTTCTTC
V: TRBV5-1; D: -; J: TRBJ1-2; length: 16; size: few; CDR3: CASSRSGDITNYGYTF; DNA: TGCGCCAGCAGCCGGAGCGGTGACATTACTAACTATGGCTACACCTTC
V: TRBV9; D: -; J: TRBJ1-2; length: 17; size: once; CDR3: CASSVVLTLRANYGYTF; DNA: TGTGCCAGCAGCGTAGTCCTTACGTTACGGGCTAACTATGGCTACACCTTC
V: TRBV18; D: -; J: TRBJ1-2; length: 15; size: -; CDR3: CASSSNIGGSRGYTF; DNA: TGTGCCAGCTCATCAAACATTGGAGGGAGCCGCGGCTACACCTTC
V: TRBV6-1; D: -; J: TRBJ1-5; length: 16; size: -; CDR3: CASSEGRRAPGQPQHF; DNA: TGTGCCAGCAGTGAGGGGAGGAGGGCTCCAGGACAGCCCCAGCATTTT
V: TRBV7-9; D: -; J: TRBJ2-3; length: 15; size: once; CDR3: CASSPEGRYTDTQYF; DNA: TGTGCCAGCAGCCCAGAGGGTCGTTACACAGATACGCAGTATTTT
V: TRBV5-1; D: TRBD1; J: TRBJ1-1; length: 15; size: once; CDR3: CASRESGQMNTEAFF; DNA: TGCGCCAGCAGAGAATCGGGACAGATGAACACTGAAGCTTTCTTT
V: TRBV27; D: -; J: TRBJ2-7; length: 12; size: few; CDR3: CASSSASYEQYF; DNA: TGTGCCAGCAGTAGCGCCTCCTACGAGCAGTACTTC
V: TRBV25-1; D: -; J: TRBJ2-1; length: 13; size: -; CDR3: CASSAGNYNEQFF; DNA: TGTGCCAGCAGTGCCGGGAACTACAATGAGCAGTTCTTC
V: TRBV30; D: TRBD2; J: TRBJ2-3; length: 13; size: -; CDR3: CAGSSGGSRTQYF; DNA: TGTGCCGGATCAAGCGGGGGGAGTCGTACGCAGTATTTT
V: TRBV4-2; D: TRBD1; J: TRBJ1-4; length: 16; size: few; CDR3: CASSQVTGQGVEKLFF; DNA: TGTGCCAGCAGCCAGGTCACGGGACAGGGGGTTGAAAAACTGTTTTTT
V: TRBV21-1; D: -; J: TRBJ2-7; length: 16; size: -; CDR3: CASSRKNSGVTYEQYF; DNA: TGTGCCAGCAGCAGAAAGAATAGCGGGGTAACCTACGAGCAGTACTTC
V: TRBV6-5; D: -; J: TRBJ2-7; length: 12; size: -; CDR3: CASSLGAYEQYF; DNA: TGTGCCAGCAGTCTTGGGGCGTACGAGCAGTACTTC
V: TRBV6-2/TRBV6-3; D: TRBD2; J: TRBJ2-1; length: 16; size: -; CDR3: CASSSPLAETYNEQFF; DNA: TGTGCCAGCAGTTCGCCTCTAGCGGAGACCTACAATGAGCAGTTCTTC
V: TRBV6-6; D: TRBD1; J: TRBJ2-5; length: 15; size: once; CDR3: CASRPQGTRQETQYF; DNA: TGTGCCAGCAGACCACAGGGGACCCGCCAAGAGACCCAGTACTTC
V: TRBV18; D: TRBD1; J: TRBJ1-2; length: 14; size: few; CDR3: CASAPQGVNYGYTF; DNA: TGTGCCAGCGCCCCACAGGGGGTTAACTATGGCTACACCTTC
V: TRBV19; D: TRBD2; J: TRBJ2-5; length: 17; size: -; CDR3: CASSRTSGGPVQGTQYF; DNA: TGTGCCAGTAGCCGGACTAGCGGGGGGCCCGTTCAAGGGACCCAGTACTTC